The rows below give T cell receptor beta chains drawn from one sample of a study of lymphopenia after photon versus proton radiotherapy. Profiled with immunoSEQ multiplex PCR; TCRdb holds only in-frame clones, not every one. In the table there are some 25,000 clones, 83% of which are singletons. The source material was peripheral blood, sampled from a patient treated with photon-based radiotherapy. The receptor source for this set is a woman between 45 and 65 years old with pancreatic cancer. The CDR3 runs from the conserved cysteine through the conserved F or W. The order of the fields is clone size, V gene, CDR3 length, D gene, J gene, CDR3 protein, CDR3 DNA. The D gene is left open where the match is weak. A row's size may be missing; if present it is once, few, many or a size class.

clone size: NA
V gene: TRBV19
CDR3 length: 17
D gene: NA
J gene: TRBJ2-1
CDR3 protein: CASSSPTTDHPGNEQFF
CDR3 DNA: TGTGCCAGTAGTAGCCCGACGACCGACCACCCGGGCAATGAGCAGTTCTTC

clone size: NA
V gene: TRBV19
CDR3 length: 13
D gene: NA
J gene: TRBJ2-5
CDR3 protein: CASSPTDWETQYF
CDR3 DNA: TGTGCCAGTAGCCCGACAGACTGGGAGACCCAGTACTTC

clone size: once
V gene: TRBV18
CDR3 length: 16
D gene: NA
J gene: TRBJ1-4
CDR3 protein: CASSNKAGSTNEKLFF
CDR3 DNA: TGTGCCAGCTCAAACAAAGCAGGGTCAACTAATGAAAAACTGTTTTTT

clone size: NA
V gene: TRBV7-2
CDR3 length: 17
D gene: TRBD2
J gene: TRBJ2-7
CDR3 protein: CASSLRGSGLAGVEQYF
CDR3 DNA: TGTGCCAGCAGCTTAAGGGGCTCGGGACTAGCGGGAGTCGAGCAGTACTTC

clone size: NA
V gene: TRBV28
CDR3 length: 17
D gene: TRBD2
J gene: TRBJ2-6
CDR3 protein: CASSFTSGKNGANVLTF
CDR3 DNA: TGTGCCAGCAGTTTTACTAGCGGGAAAAATGGGGCCAACGTCCTGACTTTC

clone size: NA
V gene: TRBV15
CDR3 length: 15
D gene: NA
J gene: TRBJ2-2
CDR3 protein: CATSPDQRVGGELFF
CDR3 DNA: TGTGCCACCAGTCCAGATCAGAGAGTTGGCGGGGAGCTGTTTTTT

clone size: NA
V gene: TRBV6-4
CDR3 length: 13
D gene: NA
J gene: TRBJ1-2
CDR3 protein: CASSPRPGDGYTF
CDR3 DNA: TGTGCCAGCAGTCCTAGGCCAGGCGATGGCTACACCTTC

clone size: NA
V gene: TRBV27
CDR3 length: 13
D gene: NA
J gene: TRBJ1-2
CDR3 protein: CASSPRANYGYTF
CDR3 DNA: TGTGCCAGCAGTCCCAGGGCCAACTATGGCTACACCTTC

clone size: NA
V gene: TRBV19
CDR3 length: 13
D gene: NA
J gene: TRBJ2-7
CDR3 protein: CASSIGSSYEQYF
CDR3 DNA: TGTGCCAGTAGTATAGGGTCCTCCTACGAGCAGTACTTC

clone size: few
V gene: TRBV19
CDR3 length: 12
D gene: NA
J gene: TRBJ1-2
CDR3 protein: CASSTAFGGYTF
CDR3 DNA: TGTGCCAGTAGTACCGCCTTTGGGGGCTACACCTTC

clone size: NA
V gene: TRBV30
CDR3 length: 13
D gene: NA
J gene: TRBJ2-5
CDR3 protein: CAWKIGYQETQYF
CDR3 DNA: TGTGCCTGGAAAATCGGGTACCAAGAGACCCAGTACTTC

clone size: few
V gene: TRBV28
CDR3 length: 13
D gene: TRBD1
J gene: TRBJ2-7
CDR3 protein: CASSRGQAYEQYF
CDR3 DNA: TGTGCCAGCAGTCGCGGACAGGCCTACGAGCAGTACTTC

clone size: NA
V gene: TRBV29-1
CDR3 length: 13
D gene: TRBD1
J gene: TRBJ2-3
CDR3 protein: CSGDTGGIDTQYF
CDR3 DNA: TGCAGCGGGGATACAGGGGGCATAGATACGCAGTATTTT

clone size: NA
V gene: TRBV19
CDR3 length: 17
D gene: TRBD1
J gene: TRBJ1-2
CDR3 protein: CASRIGQGATLGYGYTF
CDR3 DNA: TGTGCCAGTAGAATAGGACAGGGGGCAACCCTCGGCTATGGCTACACCTTC

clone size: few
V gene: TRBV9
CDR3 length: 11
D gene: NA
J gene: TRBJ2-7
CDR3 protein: CASSVGHEQYF
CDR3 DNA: TGTGCCAGCAGCGTAGGTCACGAGCAGTACTTC

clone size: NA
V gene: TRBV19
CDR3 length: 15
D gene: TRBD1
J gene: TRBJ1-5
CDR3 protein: CASSAGTVSYQPQHF
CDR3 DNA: TGTGCCAGTAGTGCCGGGACAGTTTCTTATCAGCCCCAGCATTTT

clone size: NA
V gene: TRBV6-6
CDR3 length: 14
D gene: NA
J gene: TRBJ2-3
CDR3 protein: CASSYSAGTDTQYF
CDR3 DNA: TGTGCCAGCAGTTACTCGGCCGGCACAGATACGCAGTATTTT

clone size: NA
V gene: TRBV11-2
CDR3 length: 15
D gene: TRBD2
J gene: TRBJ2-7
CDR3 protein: CASSPLTSWSYEQYF
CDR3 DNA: TGTGCCAGCAGCCCCCTGACTAGCTGGTCCTACGAGCAGTACTTC

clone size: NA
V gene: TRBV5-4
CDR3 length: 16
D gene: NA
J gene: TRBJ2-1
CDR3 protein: CASGNPQAEFRNEQFF
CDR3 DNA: TGTGCCAGCGGAAACCCGCAGGCCGAGTTTCGCAATGAGCAGTTCTTC

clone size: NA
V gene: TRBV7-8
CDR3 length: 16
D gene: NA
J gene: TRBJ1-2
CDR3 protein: CASSLATGNQDYGYTF
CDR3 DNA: TGTGCCAGCAGCTTAGCGACAGGCAATCAAGACTATGGCTACACCTTC

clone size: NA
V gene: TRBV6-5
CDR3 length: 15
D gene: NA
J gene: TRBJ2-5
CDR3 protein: CASSYSGGPQETQYF
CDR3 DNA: TGTGCCAGCAGTTACTCCGGGGGACCACAAGAGACCCAGTACTTC

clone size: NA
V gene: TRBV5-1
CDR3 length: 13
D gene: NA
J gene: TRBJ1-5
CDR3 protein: CASSLDRNQPQHF
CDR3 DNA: TGCGCCAGCAGCTTGGACAGGAATCAGCCCCAGCATTTT

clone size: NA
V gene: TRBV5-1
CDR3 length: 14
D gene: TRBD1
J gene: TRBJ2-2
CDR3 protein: CASSEDRVKVELFF
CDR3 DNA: TGCGCCAGCAGCGAGGACAGGGTGAAAGTGGAGCTGTTTTTT

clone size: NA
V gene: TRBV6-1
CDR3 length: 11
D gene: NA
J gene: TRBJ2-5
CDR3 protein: CASSVSETQYF
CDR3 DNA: TGTGCCAGCAGTGTTTCGGAGACCCAGTACTTC

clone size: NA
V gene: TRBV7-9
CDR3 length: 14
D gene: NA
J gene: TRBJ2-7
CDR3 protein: CASSPPTGGNEQYF
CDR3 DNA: TGTGCCAGCAGCCCCCCCACCGGGGGTAACGAGCAGTACTTC

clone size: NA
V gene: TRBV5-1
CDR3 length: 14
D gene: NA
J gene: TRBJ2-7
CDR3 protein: CASRYEQASYEQYF
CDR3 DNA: TGCGCCAGCAGGTACGAGCAGGCGAGCTACGAGCAGTACTTC

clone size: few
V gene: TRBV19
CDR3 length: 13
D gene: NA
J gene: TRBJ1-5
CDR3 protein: CASSIVANQPQHF
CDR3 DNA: TGTGCCAGTAGTATAGTCGCCAATCAGCCCCAGCATTTT

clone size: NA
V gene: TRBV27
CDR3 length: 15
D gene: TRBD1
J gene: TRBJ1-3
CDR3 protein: CASSWRGLSGNTIYF
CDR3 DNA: TGTGCCAGCAGTTGGAGGGGGCTCTCTGGAAACACCATATATTTT

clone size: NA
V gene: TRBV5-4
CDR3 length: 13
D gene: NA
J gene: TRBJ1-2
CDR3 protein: CASSLEAGRGYTF
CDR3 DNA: TGTGCCAGCAGCTTGGAGGCGGGGAGGGGCTACACCTTC

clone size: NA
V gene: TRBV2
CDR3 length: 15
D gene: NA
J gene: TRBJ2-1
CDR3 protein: CASRRTGGTYNEQFF
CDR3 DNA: TGTGCCAGCAGAAGAACAGGCGGGACCTACAATGAGCAGTTCTTC

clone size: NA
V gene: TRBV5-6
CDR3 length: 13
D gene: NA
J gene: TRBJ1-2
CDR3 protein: CASSLNGLYGYTF
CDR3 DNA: TGTGCCAGCAGCTTGAACGGACTCTATGGCTACACCTTC

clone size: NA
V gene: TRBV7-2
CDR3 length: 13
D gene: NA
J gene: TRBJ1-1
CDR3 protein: CASSLDSRFEAFF
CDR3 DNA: TGTGCCAGCAGCTTAGACAGCCGATTTGAAGCTTTCTTT

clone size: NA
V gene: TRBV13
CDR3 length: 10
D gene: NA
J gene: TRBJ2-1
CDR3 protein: CASSGNEQFF
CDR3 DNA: TGTGCCAGCAGCGGGAATGAGCAGTTCTTC

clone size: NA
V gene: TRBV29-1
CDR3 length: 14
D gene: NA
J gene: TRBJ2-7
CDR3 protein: CSVEQAGQGYEQYF
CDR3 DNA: TGCAGCGTTGAACAGGCAGGGCAAGGGTACGAGCAGTACTTC

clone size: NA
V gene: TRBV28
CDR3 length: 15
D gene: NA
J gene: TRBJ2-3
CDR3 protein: CASRGTPASTDTQYF
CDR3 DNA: TGTGCCAGCAGGGGAACCCCCGCTAGCACAGATACGCAGTATTTT

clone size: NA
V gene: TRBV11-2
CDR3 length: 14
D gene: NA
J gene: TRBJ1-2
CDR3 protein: CASSSVRDGYGYTF
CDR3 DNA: TGTGCCAGCAGCTCCGTCAGGGACGGCTATGGCTACACCTTC

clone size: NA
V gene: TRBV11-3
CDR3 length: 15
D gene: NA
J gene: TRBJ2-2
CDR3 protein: CASSLNRARTGELFF
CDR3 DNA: TGTGCCAGCAGCTTAAACAGGGCGCGGACCGGGGAGCTGTTTTTT

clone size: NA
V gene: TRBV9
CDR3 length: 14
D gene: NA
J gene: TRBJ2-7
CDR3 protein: CASSVEDSGYEQYF
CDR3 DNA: TGTGCCAGCAGCGTAGAGGACAGCGGCTACGAGCAGTACTTC

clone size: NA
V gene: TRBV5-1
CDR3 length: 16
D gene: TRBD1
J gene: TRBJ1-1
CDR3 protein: CASSENRGTMNTEAFF
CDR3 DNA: TGCGCCAGCAGCGAAAACAGGGGTACGATGAACACTGAAGCTTTCTTT

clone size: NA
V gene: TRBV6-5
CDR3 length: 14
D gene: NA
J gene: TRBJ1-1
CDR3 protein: CASSYALWGTEAFF
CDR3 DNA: TGTGCCAGCAGTTACGCCCTATGGGGCACTGAAGCTTTCTTT

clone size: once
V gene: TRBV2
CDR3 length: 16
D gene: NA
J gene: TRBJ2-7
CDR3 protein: CASSEPYRVAGVEQYF
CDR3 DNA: TGTGCCAGCAGTGAACCCTACAGGGTTGCAGGTGTCGAGCAGTACTTC

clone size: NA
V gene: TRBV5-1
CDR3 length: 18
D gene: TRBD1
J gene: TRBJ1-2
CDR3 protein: CASSPQPTGTGDGYGYTF
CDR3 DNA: TGCGCCAGCAGCCCACAACCAACCGGGACAGGGGACGGCTATGGCTACACCTTC

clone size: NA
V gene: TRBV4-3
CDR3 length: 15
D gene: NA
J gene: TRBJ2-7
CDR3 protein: CASSLGPGRSAEQYF
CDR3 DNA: TGCGCCAGCAGCCTGGGGCCAGGGAGGTCGGCCGAGCAGTACTTC

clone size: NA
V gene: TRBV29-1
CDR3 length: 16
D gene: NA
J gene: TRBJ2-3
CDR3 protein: CSVGGTPRVGTDTQYF
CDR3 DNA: TGCAGCGTCGGCGGGACTCCCCGGGTGGGCACAGATACGCAGTATTTT

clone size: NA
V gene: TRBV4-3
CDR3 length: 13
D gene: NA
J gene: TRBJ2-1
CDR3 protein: CASSQELYNEQFF
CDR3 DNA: TGCGCCAGCAGCCAAGAACTCTACAATGAGCAGTTCTTC

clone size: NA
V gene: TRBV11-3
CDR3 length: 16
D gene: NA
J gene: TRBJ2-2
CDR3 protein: CASSLAVTLGTGELFF
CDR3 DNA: TGTGCCAGCAGCTTAGCGGTAACCTTGGGGACCGGGGAGCTGTTTTTT

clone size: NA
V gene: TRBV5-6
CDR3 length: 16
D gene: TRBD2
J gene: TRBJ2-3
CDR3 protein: CASSPGTSGSRDTQYF
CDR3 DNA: TGTGCCAGCAGTCCGGGGACTAGCGGGAGTAGAGATACGCAGTATTTT

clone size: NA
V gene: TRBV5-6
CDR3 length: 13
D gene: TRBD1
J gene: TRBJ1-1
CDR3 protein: CASSWDRNTEAFF
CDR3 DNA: TGTGCCAGCAGTTGGGACAGGAACACTGAAGCTTTCTTT

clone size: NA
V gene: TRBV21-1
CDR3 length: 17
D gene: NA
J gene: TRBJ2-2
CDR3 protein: CASSKASGRADTGELFF
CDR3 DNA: TGTGCCAGCAGCAAGGCTAGCGGGAGAGCGGACACCGGGGAGCTGTTTTTT

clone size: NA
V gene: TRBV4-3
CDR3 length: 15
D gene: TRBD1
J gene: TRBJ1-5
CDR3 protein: CASSQARDSQVPQHF
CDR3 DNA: TGCGCCAGCAGCCAAGCCCGGGACAGCCAGGTGCCCCAGCATTTT

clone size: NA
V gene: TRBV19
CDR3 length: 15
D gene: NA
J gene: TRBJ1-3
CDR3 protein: CASSISAISGNTIYF
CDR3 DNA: TGTGCCAGTAGTATATCGGCTATCTCTGGAAACACCATATATTTT

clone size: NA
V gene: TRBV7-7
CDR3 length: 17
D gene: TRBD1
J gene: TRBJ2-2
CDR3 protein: CASSPTTGQENTGELFF
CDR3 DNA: TGTGCCAGCAGCCCCACAACGGGACAGGAAAACACCGGGGAGCTGTTTTTT

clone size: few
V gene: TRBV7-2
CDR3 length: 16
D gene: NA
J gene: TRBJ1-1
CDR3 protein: CASSLGISGGGTEAFF
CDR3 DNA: TGTGCCAGCAGCTTAGGAATCTCGGGAGGCGGCACTGAAGCTTTCTTT

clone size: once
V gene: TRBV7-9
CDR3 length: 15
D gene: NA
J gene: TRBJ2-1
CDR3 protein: CASSLGSVGGVEQFF
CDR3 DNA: TGTGCCAGCAGCTTAGGTTCCGTCGGGGGCGTTGAGCAGTTCTTC

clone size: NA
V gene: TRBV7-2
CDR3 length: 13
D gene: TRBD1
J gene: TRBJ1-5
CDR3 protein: CASSLGTGGPQHF
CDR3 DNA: TGTGCCAGCAGCTTAGGGACAGGGGGGCCCCAGCATTTT

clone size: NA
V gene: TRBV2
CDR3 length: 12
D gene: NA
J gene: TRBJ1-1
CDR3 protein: CASSPSGTRAFF
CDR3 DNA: TGTGCCAGCAGCCCGTCCGGGACAAGGGCTTTCTTT

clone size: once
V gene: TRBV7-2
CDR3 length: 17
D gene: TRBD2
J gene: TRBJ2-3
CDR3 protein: CASSLQRTSGFTDTQYF
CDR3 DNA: TGTGCCAGCAGCCTCCAGCGAACTAGCGGGTTCACAGATACGCAGTATTTT

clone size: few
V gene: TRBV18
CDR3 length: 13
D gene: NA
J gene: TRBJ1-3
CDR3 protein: CASAPARGNTIYF
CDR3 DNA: TGTGCCAGCGCTCCAGCGAGAGGAAACACCATATATTTT

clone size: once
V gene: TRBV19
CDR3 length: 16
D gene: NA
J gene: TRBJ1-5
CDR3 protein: CASSSGVEDRNQPQHF
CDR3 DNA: TGTGCCAGTAGTAGTGGAGTAGAAGATCGCAATCAGCCCCAGCATTTT